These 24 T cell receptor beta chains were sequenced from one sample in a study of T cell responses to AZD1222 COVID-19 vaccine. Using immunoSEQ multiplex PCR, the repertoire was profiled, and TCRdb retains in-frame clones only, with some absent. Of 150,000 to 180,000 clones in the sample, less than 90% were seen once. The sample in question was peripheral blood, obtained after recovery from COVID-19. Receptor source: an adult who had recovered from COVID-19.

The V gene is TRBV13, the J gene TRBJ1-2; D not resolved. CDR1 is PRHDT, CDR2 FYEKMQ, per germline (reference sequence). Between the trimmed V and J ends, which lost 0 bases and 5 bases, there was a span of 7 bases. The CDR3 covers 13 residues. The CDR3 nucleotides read TGTGCCAGCAGCTTAGGCCGGACTTATGGCTACACCTTC. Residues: CASSLGRTYGYTF.

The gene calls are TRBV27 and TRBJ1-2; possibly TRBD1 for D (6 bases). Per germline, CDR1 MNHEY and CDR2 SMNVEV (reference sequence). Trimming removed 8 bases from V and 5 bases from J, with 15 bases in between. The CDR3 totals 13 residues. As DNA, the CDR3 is TGTGCCAGCGGGACAAGGCCCCTTTATGGCTACACCTTC. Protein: CASGTRPLYGYTF.

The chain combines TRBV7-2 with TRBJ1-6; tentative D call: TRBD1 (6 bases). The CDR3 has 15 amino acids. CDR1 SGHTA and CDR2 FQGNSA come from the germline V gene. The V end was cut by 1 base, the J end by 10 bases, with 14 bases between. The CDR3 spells CASSLGGAGGSPLHF. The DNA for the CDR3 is TGTGCCAGCAGCTTAGGGGGGGCGGGCGGATCACCCCTCCACTTT.

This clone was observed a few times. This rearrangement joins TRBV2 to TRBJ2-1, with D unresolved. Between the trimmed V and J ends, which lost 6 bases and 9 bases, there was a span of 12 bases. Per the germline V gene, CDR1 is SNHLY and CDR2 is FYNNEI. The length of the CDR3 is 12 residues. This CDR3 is CASSDLRPEQFF. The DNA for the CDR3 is TGTGCCAGCAGCGATCTAAGGCCTGAGCAGTTCTTC.

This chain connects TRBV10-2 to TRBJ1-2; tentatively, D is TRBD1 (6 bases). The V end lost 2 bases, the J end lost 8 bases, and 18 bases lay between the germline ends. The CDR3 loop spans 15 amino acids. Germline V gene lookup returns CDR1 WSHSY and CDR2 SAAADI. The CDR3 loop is CASSEGGGRARGYTF. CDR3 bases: TGCGCCAGCAGTGAGGGGGGCGGCCGAGCCAGAGGCTACACCTTC.

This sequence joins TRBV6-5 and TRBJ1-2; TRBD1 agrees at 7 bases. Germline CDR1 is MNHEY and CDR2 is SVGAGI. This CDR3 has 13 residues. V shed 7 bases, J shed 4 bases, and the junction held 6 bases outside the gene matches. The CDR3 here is CASTPGTAYGYTF. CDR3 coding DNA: TGTGCCAGCACCCCCGGGACAGCCTATGGCTACACCTTC.

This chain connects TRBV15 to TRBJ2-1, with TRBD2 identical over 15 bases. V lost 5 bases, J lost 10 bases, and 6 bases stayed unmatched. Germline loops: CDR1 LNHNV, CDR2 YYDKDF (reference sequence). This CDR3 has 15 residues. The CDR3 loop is CATSGGLAGGEEQFF. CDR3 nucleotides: TGTGCCACCAGCGGGGGACTAGCGGGAGGAGAAGAGCAGTTCTTC.

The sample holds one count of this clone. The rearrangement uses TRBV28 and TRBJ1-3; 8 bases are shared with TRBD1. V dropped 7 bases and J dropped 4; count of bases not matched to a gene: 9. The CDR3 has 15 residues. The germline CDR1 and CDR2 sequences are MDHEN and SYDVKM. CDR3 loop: CASTEPGGAGNTIYF. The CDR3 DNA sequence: TGTGCCAGCACCGAACCAGGGGGCGCCGGAAACACCATATATTTT.

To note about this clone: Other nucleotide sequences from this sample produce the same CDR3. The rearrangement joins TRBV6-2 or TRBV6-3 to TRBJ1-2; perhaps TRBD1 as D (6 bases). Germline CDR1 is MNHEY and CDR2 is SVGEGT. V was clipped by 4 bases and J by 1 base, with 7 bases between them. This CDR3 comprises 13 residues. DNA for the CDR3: TGTGCCAGCAGTTTGGACAGTAACTATGGCTACACCTTC. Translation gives CASSLDSNYGYTF.

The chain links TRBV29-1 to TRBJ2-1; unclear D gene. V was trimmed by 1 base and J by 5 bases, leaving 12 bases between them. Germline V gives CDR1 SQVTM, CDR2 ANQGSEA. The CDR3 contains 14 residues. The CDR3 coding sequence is TGCAGCGTTGAAGCCCTACCCAGCGACAATGAGCAGTTCTTC. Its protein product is CSVEALPSDNEQFF.

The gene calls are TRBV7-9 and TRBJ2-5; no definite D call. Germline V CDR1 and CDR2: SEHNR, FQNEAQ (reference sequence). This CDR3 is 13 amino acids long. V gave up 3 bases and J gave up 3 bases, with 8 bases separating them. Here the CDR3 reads CASSFGQKETQYF. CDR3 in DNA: TGTGCCAGCAGCTTCGGGCAGAAAGAGACCCAGTACTTC.

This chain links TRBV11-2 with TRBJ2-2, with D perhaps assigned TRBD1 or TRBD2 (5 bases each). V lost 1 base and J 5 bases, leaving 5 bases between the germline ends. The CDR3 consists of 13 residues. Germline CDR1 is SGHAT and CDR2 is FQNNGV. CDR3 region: CASSLGGTGELFF. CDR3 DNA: TGTGCCAGCAGCTTAGGGGGGACCGGGGAGCTGTTTTTT.

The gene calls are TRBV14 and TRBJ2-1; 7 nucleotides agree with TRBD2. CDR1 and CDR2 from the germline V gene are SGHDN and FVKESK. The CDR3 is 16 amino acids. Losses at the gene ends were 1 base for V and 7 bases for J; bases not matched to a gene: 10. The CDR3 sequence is CASSQVGGRAGNEQFF. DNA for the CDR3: TGTGCCAGCAGCCAAGTTGGCGGGAGAGCTGGGAATGAGCAGTTCTTC.

The CDR3 DNA is TGTGCCAGCAGCTTTGGCGGGAGTCCCTACGAGCAGTACTTC. It specifies CASSFGGSPYEQYF. The V gene is TRBV7-8, the J gene TRBJ2-7; 7 bases align to TRBD2. The CDR3 contains 14 residues. Germline loops: CDR1 SGHVS, CDR2 FQNEAQ. J lost 2 bases, V lost 3 bases, and 4 bases had no gene match.

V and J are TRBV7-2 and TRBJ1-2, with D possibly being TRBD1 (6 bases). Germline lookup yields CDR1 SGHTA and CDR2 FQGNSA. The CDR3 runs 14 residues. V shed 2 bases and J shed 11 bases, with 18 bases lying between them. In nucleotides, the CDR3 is TGTGCCAGCAGCTTACAGGGGCTAGCCGGGAGGTACACCTTC. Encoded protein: CASSLQGLAGRYTF.

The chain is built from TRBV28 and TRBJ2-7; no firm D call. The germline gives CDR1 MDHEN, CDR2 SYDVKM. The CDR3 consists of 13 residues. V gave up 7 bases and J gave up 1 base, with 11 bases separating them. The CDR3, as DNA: TGTGCCAGCAAGACGCCCCTATCCTACGAGCAGTACTTC. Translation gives CASKTPLSYEQYF.

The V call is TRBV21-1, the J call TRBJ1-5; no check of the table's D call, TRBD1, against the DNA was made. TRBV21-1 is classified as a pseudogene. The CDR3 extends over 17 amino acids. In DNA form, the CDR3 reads TGTGCCAGCAGCAAAGACGGACAGATTAAATGTTACCAGCCCCAGCATTTT. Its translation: CASSKDGQIKCYQPQHF.

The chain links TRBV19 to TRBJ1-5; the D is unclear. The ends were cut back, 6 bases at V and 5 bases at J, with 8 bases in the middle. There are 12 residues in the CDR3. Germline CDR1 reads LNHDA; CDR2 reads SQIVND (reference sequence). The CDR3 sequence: CASSDLYQPQHF. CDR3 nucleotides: TGTGCCAGTAGCGACCTATATCAGCCCCAGCATTTT.

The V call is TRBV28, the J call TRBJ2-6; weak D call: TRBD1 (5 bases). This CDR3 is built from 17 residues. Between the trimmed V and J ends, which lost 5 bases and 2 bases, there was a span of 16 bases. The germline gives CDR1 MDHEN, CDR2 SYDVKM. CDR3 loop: CASSAQGSGPGANVLTF. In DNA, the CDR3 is TGTGCCAGCAGTGCCCAAGGGTCAGGGCCTGGGGCCAACGTCCTGACTTTC. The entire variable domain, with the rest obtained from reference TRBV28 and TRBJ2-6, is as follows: DVKVTQSSRYLVKRTGEKVFLECVQDMDHENMFWYRQDPGLGLRLIYFSYDVKMKEKGDIPEGYSVSREKKERFSLILESASTNQTSMYLCASSAQGSGPGANVLTFGAGSRLTVL.

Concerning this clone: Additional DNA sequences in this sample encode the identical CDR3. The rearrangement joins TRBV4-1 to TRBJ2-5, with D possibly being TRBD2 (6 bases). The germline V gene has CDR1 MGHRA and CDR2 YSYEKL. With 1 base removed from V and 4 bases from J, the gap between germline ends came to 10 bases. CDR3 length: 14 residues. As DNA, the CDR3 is TGCGCCAGCAGCCAAGGGAGGGGCAGAGAGACCCAGTACTTC. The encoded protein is CASSQGRGRETQYF.

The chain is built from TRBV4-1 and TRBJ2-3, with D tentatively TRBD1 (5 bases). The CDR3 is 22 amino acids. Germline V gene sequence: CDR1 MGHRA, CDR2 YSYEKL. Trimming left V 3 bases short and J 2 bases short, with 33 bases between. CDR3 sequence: CASSHTPPAGLRRSYHTDTQYF. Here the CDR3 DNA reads TGCGCCAGCAGCCACACTCCCCCGGCAGGGCTAAGAAGATCTTATCACACAGATACGCAGTATTTT.

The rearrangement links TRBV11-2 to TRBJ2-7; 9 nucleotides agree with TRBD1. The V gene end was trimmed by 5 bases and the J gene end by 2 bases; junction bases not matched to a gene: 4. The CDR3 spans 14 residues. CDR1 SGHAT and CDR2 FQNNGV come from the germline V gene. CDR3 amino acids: CASSRGQGPYEQYF. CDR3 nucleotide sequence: TGTGCCAGCAGCCGCGGACAGGGGCCCTACGAGCAGTACTTC. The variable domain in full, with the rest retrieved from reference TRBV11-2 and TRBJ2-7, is EAGVAQSPRYKIIEKRQSVAFWCNPISGHATLYWYQQILGQGPKLLIQFQNNGVVDDSQLPKDRFSAERLKGVDSTLKIQPAKLEDSAVYLCASSRGQGPYEQYFGPGTRLTVT.

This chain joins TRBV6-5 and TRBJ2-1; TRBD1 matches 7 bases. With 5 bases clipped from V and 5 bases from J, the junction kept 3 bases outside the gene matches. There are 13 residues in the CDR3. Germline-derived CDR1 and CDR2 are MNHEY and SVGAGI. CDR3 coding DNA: TGTGCCAGCAGTCAACAGGGGAACAATGAGCAGTTCTTC. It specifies CASSQQGNNEQFF.

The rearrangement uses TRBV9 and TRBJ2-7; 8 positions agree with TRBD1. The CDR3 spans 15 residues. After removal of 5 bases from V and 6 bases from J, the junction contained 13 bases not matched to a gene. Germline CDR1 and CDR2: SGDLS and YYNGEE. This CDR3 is CASSESDRVEGEQYF. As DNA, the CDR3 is TGTGCCAGCAGTGAATCGGACAGGGTTGAGGGCGAGCAGTACTTC.